Listed below are T cell receptor beta chains from one sample, sequenced in a study of somatic mutations in cytotoxic T cells in rheumatoid arthritis. Generated by immunoSEQ multiplex PCR, the TCRdb table keeps only in-frame clones and is missing some. Of over 15,000 clones listed, less than 90% were seen once; the top ten hold approximately 15%. The sample was CD8+ T cells sorted from blood. The receptor set was obtained from a man aged 40-55 years in good health. Both conserved end residues are part of each CDR3. A D gene is named only where the DNA matches it firmly. The listing skips clone size in some rows; elsewhere it reads once, few, many or a size class.

abundance: .; d_gene: TRBD1; j_gene: TRBJ1-6; v_gene: TRBV28; CDR3aa: CASSPDRGVVDSPLHF; CDR3nt: TGTGCCAGCAGTCCGGACAGGGGGGTCGTGGATTCACCCCTCCACTTT
abundance: .; d_gene: .; j_gene: TRBJ2-1; v_gene: TRBV2; CDR3aa: CASHQRRNNEQFF; CDR3nt: TGTGCCAGCCACCAGCGGAGAAACAATGAGCAGTTCTTC
abundance: .; d_gene: TRBD1; j_gene: TRBJ2-7; v_gene: TRBV7-9; CDR3aa: CASSLGGGTGYEQYF; CDR3nt: TGTGCCAGCAGCTTGGGGGGAGGGACAGGGTACGAGCAGTACTTC
abundance: .; d_gene: TRBD2; j_gene: TRBJ2-7; v_gene: TRBV5-1; CDR3aa: CASSLGTSGRHEQYF; CDR3nt: TGCGCCAGCAGCTTGGGGACTAGCGGGAGACACGAGCAGTACTTC
abundance: .; d_gene: TRBD2; j_gene: TRBJ2-5; v_gene: TRBV5-1; CDR3aa: CASRRGTLAGAGETQYF; CDR3nt: TGCGCCAGCAGGCGAGGAACACTAGCGGGAGCCGGTGAGACCCAGTACTTC
abundance: .; d_gene: TRBD1; j_gene: TRBJ2-2; v_gene: TRBV7-3; CDR3aa: CASSEGQGHTGELFF; CDR3nt: TGTGCCAGCAGCGAGGGACAGGGTCACACCGGGGAGCTGTTTTTT
abundance: .; d_gene: .; j_gene: TRBJ2-4; v_gene: TRBV13; CDR3aa: CASSLGLGAGSKNIQYF; CDR3nt: TGTGCCAGCAGCTTAGGTTTAGGGGCGGGAAGCAAAAACATTCAGTACTTC
abundance: once; d_gene: .; j_gene: TRBJ2-3; v_gene: TRBV4-3; CDR3aa: CASSQDTGTIYSTDTQYF; CDR3nt: TGCGCCAGCAGCCAAGACACAGGGACGATATATAGCACAGATACGCAGTATTTT
abundance: .; d_gene: .; j_gene: TRBJ1-2; v_gene: TRBV25-1; CDR3aa: CASSGTAYGYTF; CDR3nt: TGTGCCAGTTCAGGGACGGCCTATGGCTACACCTTC
abundance: .; d_gene: .; j_gene: TRBJ1-5; v_gene: TRBV28; CDR3aa: CASSLGFNQPQHF; CDR3nt: TGTGCCAGCAGTTTGGGTTTCAATCAGCCCCAGCATTTT
abundance: few; d_gene: TRBD2; j_gene: TRBJ2-7; v_gene: TRBV27; CDR3aa: CASVEREGTYEQYF; CDR3nt: TGTGCCAGCGTCGAGCGGGAGGGAACCTACGAGCAGTACTTC
abundance: .; d_gene: .; j_gene: TRBJ1-4; v_gene: TRBV2; CDR3aa: CASSEARVSMKLFF; CDR3nt: TGTGCCAGCAGTGAAGCTCGGGTTTCCATGAAACTGTTTTTT
abundance: .; d_gene: .; j_gene: TRBJ2-7; v_gene: TRBV30; CDR3aa: CAWSWMGTSYEQYF; CDR3nt: TGTGCCTGGTCATGGATGGGTACCTCCTACGAGCAGTACTTC
abundance: .; d_gene: .; j_gene: TRBJ1-5; v_gene: TRBV28; CDR3aa: CASSIGPSNQPQHF; CDR3nt: TGTGCCAGCAGTATCGGACCGAGCAATCAGCCCCAGCATTTT
abundance: .; d_gene: TRBD1; j_gene: TRBJ1-1; v_gene: TRBV28; CDR3aa: CASSPGQGLEYTEAFF; CDR3nt: TGTGCCAGCAGTCCCGGACAGGGGCTGGAGTACACTGAAGCTTTCTTT
abundance: .; d_gene: .; j_gene: TRBJ2-3; v_gene: TRBV10-1; CDR3aa: CASSESRGRSADTQYF; CDR3nt: TGCGCCAGCAGTGAGTCTCGCGGTCGGTCCGCAGATACGCAGTATTTT
abundance: once; d_gene: .; j_gene: TRBJ2-3; v_gene: TRBV29-1; CDR3aa: CSVEYARAFSTDTQYF; CDR3nt: TGCAGCGTTGAGTATGCTCGGGCATTTAGCACAGATACGCAGTATTTT
abundance: .; d_gene: TRBD2; j_gene: TRBJ2-1; v_gene: TRBV7-8; CDR3aa: CASSLASASGTYNEQFF; CDR3nt: TGTGCCAGCAGCTTAGCCTCTGCTAGCGGGACCTACAATGAGCAGTTCTTC
abundance: .; d_gene: .; j_gene: TRBJ1-3; v_gene: TRBV28; CDR3aa: CASNNGNTIYF; CDR3nt: TGTGCCAGCAACAACGGAAACACCATATATTTT
abundance: .; d_gene: .; j_gene: TRBJ2-3; v_gene: TRBV27; CDR3aa: CASRLVGERTDTQYF; CDR3nt: TGTGCCAGCAGACTCGTTGGGGAGAGGACAGATACGCAGTATTTT
abundance: .; d_gene: TRBD2; j_gene: TRBJ2-1; v_gene: TRBV4-2; CDR3aa: CASSHGLAETFNEQFF; CDR3nt: TGTGCCAGCAGCCACGGACTAGCGGAGACATTCAATGAGCAGTTCTTC
abundance: few; d_gene: .; j_gene: TRBJ1-2; v_gene: TRBV28; CDR3aa: CASAFYREYYGYTF; CDR3nt: TGTGCCAGCGCCTTCTACAGGGAATACTATGGCTACACCTTC
abundance: .; d_gene: .; j_gene: TRBJ1-3; v_gene: TRBV4-1; CDR3aa: CASSPISPGPSGNTIYF; CDR3nt: TGCGCCAGCAGCCCCATTTCCCCAGGCCCCTCTGGAAACACCATATATTTT
abundance: .; d_gene: .; j_gene: TRBJ1-2; v_gene: TRBV27; CDR3aa: CASSLTKTGYPYGYTF; CDR3nt: TGTGCCAGCAGTCTCACGAAAACAGGGTATCCCTATGGCTACACCTTC
abundance: .; d_gene: TRBD1; j_gene: TRBJ2-1; v_gene: TRBV4-3; CDR3aa: CASSGDSDNEQFF; CDR3nt: TGCGCCAGCAGCGGGGACAGCGACAATGAGCAGTTCTTC
abundance: .; d_gene: .; j_gene: TRBJ2-3; v_gene: TRBV27; CDR3aa: CASSRTVSSTDTQYF; CDR3nt: TGTGCCAGCAGTAGGACAGTCTCTAGCACAGATACGCAGTATTTT
abundance: .; d_gene: TRBD2; j_gene: TRBJ2-1; v_gene: TRBV9; CDR3aa: CASSPRGLATNRVF; CDR3nt: TGTGCCAGCAGCCCCCGCGGACTAGCAACCAATAGGGTCTTC
abundance: once; d_gene: TRBD1; j_gene: TRBJ2-7; v_gene: TRBV25-1; CDR3aa: CASRSDRAYEQYF; CDR3nt: TGTGCCAGTCGGTCCGACAGGGCATACGAGCAGTACTTC
abundance: .; d_gene: .; j_gene: TRBJ1-4; v_gene: TRBV27; CDR3aa: CASSFYPGANEKLFF; CDR3nt: TGTGCCAGCAGTTTTTATCCGGGGGCGAATGAAAAACTGTTTTTT
abundance: once; d_gene: .; j_gene: TRBJ2-7; v_gene: TRBV29-1; CDR3aa: CSVRGDYEQYF; CDR3nt: TGCAGCGTCAGGGGAGATTACGAGCAGTACTTC
abundance: .; d_gene: .; j_gene: TRBJ2-5; v_gene: TRBV4-3; CDR3aa: CASSRGPQETQYF; CDR3nt: TGCGCCAGCAGCCGTGGGCCACAAGAGACCCAGTACTTC
abundance: .; d_gene: .; j_gene: TRBJ1-2; v_gene: TRBV19; CDR3aa: CASSRYGSYGYTF; CDR3nt: TGTGCCAGTAGTCGCTACGGATCCTATGGCTACACCTTC
abundance: .; d_gene: .; j_gene: TRBJ2-3; v_gene: TRBV9; CDR3aa: CASSPAVHVGTDTQYF; CDR3nt: TGTGCCAGCAGCCCCGCGGTACATGTCGGGACAGATACGCAGTATTTT
abundance: .; d_gene: .; j_gene: TRBJ2-3; v_gene: TRBV30; CDR3aa: CAWSVIGISTDTQYF; CDR3nt: TGTGCCTGGAGTGTTATCGGGATTAGCACAGATACGCAGTATTTT
abundance: .; d_gene: .; j_gene: TRBJ1-5; v_gene: TRBV6-5; CDR3aa: CASSYMGGNQPQHF; CDR3nt: TGTGCCAGCAGTTATATGGGGGGAAATCAGCCCCAGCATTTT
abundance: .; d_gene: .; j_gene: TRBJ2-1; v_gene: TRBV28; CDR3aa: CASSFARPEQFF; CDR3nt: TGTGCCAGCAGTTTCGCCCGACCGGAGCAGTTCTTC
abundance: .; d_gene: .; j_gene: TRBJ2-5; v_gene: TRBV9; CDR3aa: CASSVDSAKETQYF; CDR3nt: TGTGCCAGCAGCGTAGACAGTGCTAAAGAGACCCAGTACTTC
abundance: .; d_gene: TRBD2; j_gene: TRBJ2-1; v_gene: TRBV27; CDR3aa: CASSPLAGAKDNEQFF; CDR3nt: TGTGCCAGCTCCCCCCTTGCGGGAGCTAAAGACAATGAGCAGTTCTTC
abundance: .; d_gene: .; j_gene: TRBJ1-2; v_gene: TRBV19; CDR3aa: CASSIVQDTYGYTF; CDR3nt: TGTGCCAGTAGTATAGTTCAAGACACCTATGGCTACACCTTC
abundance: once; d_gene: .; j_gene: TRBJ2-5; v_gene: TRBV6-5; CDR3aa: CASSSPRRGEETQYF; CDR3nt: TGTGCCAGCAGTTCTCCCAGGAGAGGTGAAGAGACCCAGTACTTC
abundance: .; d_gene: .; j_gene: TRBJ1-5; v_gene: TRBV10-2; CDR3aa: CASSMGLLSNQPQHF; CDR3nt: TGCGCCAGCAGTATGGGACTACTTAGCAATCAGCCCCAGCATTTT
abundance: .; d_gene: .; j_gene: TRBJ2-1; v_gene: TRBV9; CDR3aa: CASSGDPLSSYNEQFF; CDR3nt: TGTGCCAGCAGCGGGGACCCTCTGAGCTCCTACAATGAGCAGTTCTTC
abundance: .; d_gene: TRBD2; j_gene: TRBJ2-1; v_gene: TRBV19; CDR3aa: CASSIAEILVAGTLNEQFF; CDR3nt: TGTGCCAGTAGTATTGCCGAAATCCTCGTAGCGGGCACCCTCAATGAGCAGTTCTTC
abundance: .; d_gene: .; j_gene: TRBJ2-1; v_gene: TRBV7-2; CDR3aa: CASSRLVNEQFF; CDR3nt: TGTGCCAGCAGCAGACTAGTAAATGAGCAGTTCTTC
abundance: .; d_gene: .; j_gene: TRBJ2-2; v_gene: TRBV28; CDR3aa: CASSQRGHFTGELFF; CDR3nt: TGTGCCAGCAGTCAGAGGGGACATTTCACCGGGGAGCTGTTTTTT
abundance: once; d_gene: .; j_gene: TRBJ1-2; v_gene: TRBV7-8; CDR3aa: CASSAAPAQPMNPYGYTF; CDR3nt: TGTGCCAGCAGCGCCGCTCCGGCGCAGCCCATGAATCCCTATGGCTACACCTTC
abundance: .; d_gene: .; j_gene: TRBJ2-1; v_gene: TRBV7-9; CDR3aa: CASSSRTVTAYNEQFF; CDR3nt: TGTGCCAGCAGCTCTCGGACAGTAACAGCCTACAATGAGCAGTTCTTC
abundance: .; d_gene: TRBD1; j_gene: TRBJ2-1; v_gene: TRBV2; CDR3aa: CASSRTGGYNEQFF; CDR3nt: TGTGCCAGCAGTCGGACAGGGGGCTACAATGAGCAGTTCTTC
abundance: .; d_gene: .; j_gene: TRBJ2-3; v_gene: TRBV7-9; CDR3aa: CASRDGLTDTQYF; CDR3nt: TGTGCCAGCCGAGACGGGCTCACAGATACGCAGTATTTT